This passage covers 8 T cell receptor beta chains from one sample sequenced in a study of blood T cell repertoires in COVID-19. Method: immunoSEQ multiplex PCR; TCRdb's copy keeps in-frame clones and lacks some. The sample contains approximately 280,000 clones, 75% to 90% of which appear only once. The sequenced sample consisted of peripheral blood. The receptors come from a woman aged 70-85 years with acute or convalescent COVID-19.

The chain is built from TRBV19 and TRBJ1-4, with a tentative D call TRBD1 (5 bases). The V gene lost 3 bases and the J gene lost 0 bases, with 8 bases spanning the gap. The CDR3 runs to 15 residues. Germline-derived CDR1 and CDR2 are LNHDA and SQIVND (reference sequence). The CDR3 nucleotides are TGTGCCAGTAGTATTGAAGGGGCAACTAATGAAAAACTGTTTTTT. It is translated as CASSIEGATNEKLFF. Based on the CDR3 plus reference TRBV19 and TRBJ1-4, the full variable domain is DGGITQSPKYLFRKEGQNVTLSCEQNLNHDAMYWYRQDPGQGLRLIYYSQIVNDFQKGDIAEGYSVSREKKESFPLTVTSAQKNPTAFYLCASSIEGATNEKLFFGSGTQLSVL.

This sequence joins TRBV7-9 and TRBJ2-3, with 10 bases aligning to TRBD2. V lost 5 bases and J lost 3; bases outside the gene matches: 5. The germline V gene encodes CDR1 SEHNR and CDR2 FQNEAQ (reference sequence). The CDR3 has 15 amino acids. CDR3 nucleotide sequence: TGTGCCAGCAGCCAGCGGGAGGGATCAACAGATACGCAGTATTTT. This translates into CASSQREGSTDTQYF. Combining the CDR3 with reference TRBV7-9 and TRBJ2-3 gives the whole variable domain DTGVSQNPRHKITKRGQNVTFRCDPISEHNRLYWYRQTLGQGPEFLTYFQNEAQLEKSRLLSDRFSAERPKGSFSTLEIQRTEQGDSAMYLCASSQREGSTDTQYFGPGTRLTVL.

The chain combines TRBV18 with TRBJ1-5; 10 nucleotides line up with TRBD1. Germline V lookup: CDR1 KGHSH, CDR2 LQKENI. The V segment lost 6 bases and the J segment 4 bases; nucleotides outside the gene matches: 6. The CDR3 loop spans 15 amino acids. As DNA, the CDR3 is TGTGCCAGCTCCCTCGGGACAGGGGCTAATCAGCCCCAGCATTTT. Its translation: CASSLGTGANQPQHF.

The V call is TRBV21-1, the J call TRBJ2-7; TRBD2, as called in the table, went unchecked against the DNA. TRBV21-1 is described as a pseudogene. The CDR3 covers 20 residues. The CDR3 DNA reads as TGTGCCAGCGAAAACCAAATCAAGGAAGCGGGGGGGCCCTACACCTACGAGCAGTACTTC. Amino acids: CASENQIKEAGGPYTYEQYF.

V is TRBV3-1 (or the pseudogene TRBV3-2) and J is TRBJ2-1, with 8 bases lining up with TRBD2. Germline V CDR1 and CDR2: LGHDT, YNNKEL (reference sequence). The V gene end was trimmed by 8 bases and the J gene end by 3 bases; junction bases not matched to a gene: 12. This CDR3 is built from 16 residues. As DNA, the CDR3 is TGTGCCAGCCGCGCCCCGGCGGGGGGAAACTACAATGAGCAGTTCTTC. Its protein is CASRAPAGGNYNEQFF.

As to this clone: One end of the junction varies from germline; a read error may be responsible. The V and J genes are TRBV7-7 and TRBJ2-7; 8 bases fit TRBD1. CDR1 and CDR2 from the germline V gene are SSHAT and FNYEAQ (reference sequence). This CDR3 has 15 amino acids. CDR3 loop: CASSPRDRPTYEQYF. CDR3 in DNA: TGTGCTAGCAGCCCGCGGGACAGGCCTACCTACGAGCAGTACTTC.

This clone was counted between two and nine times. This chain links TRBV19 with TRBJ2-2, with D possibly matching TRBD2 (5 bases). V was pared by 3 bases and J by 4 bases, with 9 bases between. Germline V gene sequence: CDR1 LNHDA, CDR2 SQIVND (reference sequence). The CDR3 spans 14 residues. The CDR3 is CASSIFGGTGELFF. The CDR3 DNA is TGTGCCAGTAGTATCTTTGGAGGCACCGGGGAGCTGTTTTTT. The full variable domain, in which reference TRBV19 and TRBJ2-2 provide the parts outside the CDR3, is DGGITQSPKYLFRKEGQNVTLSCEQNLNHDAMYWYRQDPGQGLRLIYYSQIVNDFQKGDIAEGYSVSREKKESFPLTVTSAQKNPTAFYLCASSIFGGTGELFFGEGSRLTVL.

The chain couples TRBV5-6 to TRBJ1-6; weak D call: TRBD1 (6 bases). There are 13 residues in the CDR3. The germline V gene encodes CDR1 SGHDT and CDR2 YYEEEE. V gave up 4 bases and J gave up 7 bases, with 9 bases separating them. CDR3 loop: CASSATGNSPLHF. The CDR3, as DNA: TGTGCCAGCAGCGCAACAGGGAATTCACCCCTCCACTTT.